This T cell receptor (beta chain) was identified during a study of cytomegalovirus exposure and HLA in healthy donors. The study, taken as a whole, reports: Later analysis demonstrated an association between a missense DCLRE1C variant and TCR beta V- and J-gene trimming. Rarity marked most TCR sequences, yet some public TCRs occurred in many donors.

A remark on this clone: Its antigen is as yet unknown.

This PCR relied on a set of 60 Vbeta primers and 13 Jbeta primers. The protocol was immunoSEQ multiplex PCR, while the TCRdb copy is restricted to in-frame clones and leaves out a portion. The data contain some 120,000 clones, about four fifths of them singletons. Germline V gives CDR1 KGHSH, CDR2 LQKENI. CDR3 size: 14 residues. Trimming removed 4 bases from V and 2 bases from J, with 8 bases in between. Sequenced material: PBMCs. This TCR was sampled from a man in his thirties or forties in good health and CMV-seronegative. The J gene is TRBJ2-2, the V gene TRBV18; the D is unclear. The CDR3 sequence: CASSLTENTGELFF. CDR3 sequence (DNA): TGTGCCAGCTCACTTACAGAAAACACCGGGGAGCTGTTTTTT.